This T cell receptor (beta chain) was observed in a study of T cells in women clearing cervical HPV infection. Study details: Blood came at first lesion visit for cases, post-clearance for controls. Study-wide results and caveats: Effector/memory and HPV-specific T cells were not isolated, and association timing is unknown.

About this clone itself: Antigen unknown.

Libraries were prepared by immunoSEQ multiplex PCR; TCRdb keeps only in-frame clonotypes and omits some of them. The sample's table shows 20,000 to 25,000 clones. The receptor comes from a woman between 18 and 75 years old with a cervical HPV16 infection that either progressed to CIN3+ or cleared (not recorded which). The sequenced sample was blood buffy coat.

CDR3 in amino acids: CASSLEAGTGGGYTF. The CDR3 DNA, read in part, is TGTGCCAGCAGCTTAGAGGCAGGGACAGGCGGGGGC. The rearrangement uses TRBV7-9 and TRBJ1-2; 8 bases line up with TRBD1. The missing CDR3 end, 3 residues past where the read stops, is filled in from the germline J gene. The germline gives CDR1 SEHNR, CDR2 FQNEAQ (reference sequence). The CDR3 extends over 15 amino acids.